This is a list of T cell receptor beta chains from one sample in a study of cytomegalovirus exposure and HLA in healthy donors. Method: immunoSEQ multiplex PCR; TCRdb's copy keeps in-frame clones and lacks some. The sample has some 180,000 clones, more than 60% seen once; the top ten hold over 1.1%. Material for sequencing was PBMCs. These receptors were obtained from a man in his late teens or twenties in good health and CMV-seronegative. Both conserved end residues are part of each CDR3. Each record gives: clone size, J gene, V gene, D gene, CDR3 protein, CDR3 DNA. D genes are given only for firm matches. Rows may omit the clone size; those that give it use once, few, many or a size class.

>NA|TRBJ2-3|TRBV27|NA
CASRKDSPGSGTQYF
TGTGCCAGCAGAAAGGACAGCCCAGGGTCGGGTACGCAGTATTTT
>NA|TRBJ1-2|TRBV6-4|NA
CASIVIYGYTF
TGTGCCAGCATAGTCATCTATGGCTACACCTTC
>NA|TRBJ2-3|TRBV10-3|NA
CAISGLTLQGDTQYF
TGTGCCATCAGTGGACTGACCTTGCAGGGGGATACGCAGTATTTT
>NA|TRBJ1-2|TRBV4-2|NA
CASSQDAGYGYTF
TGTGCCAGCAGCCAAGATGCGGGGTATGGCTACACCTTC
>NA|TRBJ2-2|TRBV19|TRBD2
CASSTWLAVQANTGELFF
TGTGCCAGTAGTACTTGGCTAGCGGTTCAGGCGAACACCGGGGAGCTGTTTTTT
>few|TRBJ2-2|TRBV10-2|TRBD2
CASSDPGLGEFTGELFF
TGCGCCAGCAGTGACCCCGGACTAGGGGAATTCACCGGGGAGCTGTTTTTT
>NA|TRBJ2-5|TRBV2|NA
CASSDGLLPGETQYF
TGTGCCAGCAGTGACGGTCTTCTCCCGGGAGAGACCCAGTACTTC
>NA|TRBJ1-2|TRBV27|TRBD1
CASSLWDRVGGYTF
TGTGCCAGCAGTTTATGGGACAGGGTGGGAGGCTACACCTTC
>NA|TRBJ1-2|TRBV19|NA
CASSIPRGRGGYTF
TGTGCCAGTAGTATTCCCAGGGGCCGAGGGGGCTACACCTTC
>NA|TRBJ1-2|TRBV2|TRBD1
CASLPGQGAYGYTF
TGTGCCAGCCTTCCTGGACAGGGGGCCTATGGCTACACCTTC
>NA|TRBJ2-4|TRBV7-2|NA
CASSEGWAKNIQYF
TGTGCCAGCAGCGAGGGATGGGCCAAAAACATTCAGTACTTC
>NA|TRBJ2-3|TRBV9|NA
CASSPSDYTTDTQYF
TGTGCCAGCAGCCCTTCGGACTATACCACAGATACGCAGTATTTT
>NA|TRBJ2-7|TRBV5-5|NA
CASSFSLQESYEQYF
TGTGCCAGCAGCTTTAGTCTACAGGAGAGCTACGAGCAGTACTTC
>few|TRBJ1-1|TRBV6-5|TRBD1
CASTATGASGEAFF
TGTGCCAGCACCGCGACAGGGGCGTCTGGTGAAGCTTTCTTT
>NA|TRBJ1-2|TRBV5-1|NA
CASSLAGGKPNYGYTF
TGCGCCAGCAGCTTGGCCGGGGGAAAACCTAACTATGGCTACACCTTC
>NA|TRBJ2-5|TRBV27|TRBD2
CASSLFGGDTYQETQYF
TGTGCCAGCAGTTTATTCGGGGGGGATACGTACCAAGAGACCCAGTACTTC
>NA|TRBJ2-7|TRBV28|TRBD1
CASRGSGQGSYEQYF
TGTGCCAGCAGAGGAAGCGGACAGGGATCCTACGAGCAGTACTTC
>NA|TRBJ1-5|TRBV10-3|NA
CAIRTGGDQPQHF
TGTGCCATCAGGACCGGGGGAGATCAGCCCCAGCATTTT
>few|TRBJ1-5|TRBV5-5|NA
CASSQGFRVVNQPQHF
TGTGCCAGCAGCCAGGGGTTCAGGGTCGTGAATCAGCCCCAGCATTTT
>once|TRBJ2-1|TRBV7-2|TRBD2
CASSSAGLNNEQFF
TGTGCCAGCAGCTCAGCGGGACTGAACAATGAGCAGTTCTTC
>NA|TRBJ2-7|TRBV4-3|NA
CASSLLPGSEQYF
TGCGCCAGCAGCCTTCTTCCGGGGAGCGAGCAGTACTTC
>once|TRBJ2-2|TRBV7-9|TRBD2
CASSLAGTRGSGGELFF
TGTGCCAGCAGCTTAGCCGGGACTAGGGGTTCGGGGGGGGAGCTGTTTTTT
>NA|TRBJ1-3|TRBV9|NA
CASSRGAGTGNTIYF
TGTGCCAGCAGCCGCGGGGCTGGGACTGGAAACACCATATATTTT
>NA|TRBJ2-3|TRBV29-1|TRBD2
CSVWGLAGVTGSTDTQYF
TGCAGCGTTTGGGGGTTAGCGGGGGTCACCGGTAGCACAGATACGCAGTATTTT
>NA|TRBJ2-7|TRBV14|NA
CTSSQGLLREQYF
TGTACCAGCAGCCAAGGATTATTGAGGGAGCAGTACTTC
>once|TRBJ1-1|TRBV6-6|NA
CASSSDTLNTEAFF
TGTGCCAGCAGCTCCGACACCCTGAACACTGAAGCTTTCTTT
>NA|TRBJ1-1|TRBV27|NA
CASSLGGRNTEAFF
TGTGCCAGCAGTTTGGGAGGTCGGAACACTGAAGCTTTCTTT
>NA|TRBJ1-2|TRBV2|TRBD1
CASKSRGMTNYGYTF
TGTGCCAGCAAGTCCAGGGGGATGACAAACTATGGCTACACCTTC
>NA|TRBJ2-1|TRBV21-1|NA
CASSKAVFTGLYNEQFF
TGTGCCAGCAGCAAAGCGGTGTTTACGGGGTTATACAATGAGCAGTTCTTC
>NA|TRBJ2-1|TRBV4-3|TRBD1
CASSAGQGNNEQFF
TGCGCCAGCAGCGCCGGACAGGGGAACAATGAGCAGTTCTTC
>NA|TRBJ1-1|TRBV7-3|NA
CASSLLGAGMNTEAFF
TGTGCCAGCAGCTTATTAGGGGCAGGGATGAACACTGAAGCTTTCTTT
>NA|TRBJ2-3|TRBV6-5|NA
CASSLGLASSTDTQYF
TGTGCCAGCAGTTTGGGATTAGCGTCTAGCACAGATACGCAGTATTTT
>once|TRBJ2-1|TRBV7-9|NA
CSSSLVDRGHTYNEQFF
TGTTCCAGCAGCTTAGTGGACAGAGGACATACCTACAATGAGCAGTTCTTC
>NA|TRBJ2-1|TRBV18|NA
CASSPGGLGYNEQFF
TGTGCCAGCTCACCAGGGGGACTGGGTTACAATGAGCAGTTCTTC
>few|TRBJ2-5|TRBV6-5|TRBD2
CASSYSRSSGQETQYF
TGTGCCAGCAGTTACTCTAGGTCTAGCGGCCAAGAGACCCAGTACTTC
>NA|TRBJ2-7|TRBV6-5|TRBD1
CASSTGTGAEQYF
TGTGCCAGCAGTACCGGGACAGGGGCCGAGCAGTACTTC
>NA|TRBJ1-1|TRBV5-1|NA
CASSPTPRALDEAFF
TGCGCCAGCAGCCCCACCCCGAGAGCTTTAGATGAAGCTTTCTTT
>NA|TRBJ1-5|TRBV6-1|TRBD1
CASREGTGTYWQPQHF
TGTGCCAGCAGAGAAGGGACAGGGACGTATTGGCAGCCCCAGCATTTT
>NA|TRBJ2-6|TRBV7-8|NA
CASTPGQMWVGGSGANVLTF
TGTGCCAGCACCCCAGGCCAAATGTGGGTAGGAGGCTCTGGGGCCAACGTCCTGACTTTC
>few|TRBJ2-1|TRBV19|TRBD2
CASSIRSGSNEQFF
TGTGCCAGTAGTATCCGGAGCGGGAGTAATGAGCAGTTCTTC
>few|TRBJ2-7|TRBV5-5|NA
CASSSTGYEQYF
TGTGCCAGCAGCTCGACAGGCTACGAGCAGTACTTC
>NA|TRBJ1-2|TRBV30|NA
CAWEWGGTMGYTF
TGTGCCTGGGAGTGGGGGGGAACTATGGGCTACACCTTC
>NA|TRBJ1-4|TRBV5-6|TRBD1
CASSLAAAGGEKLFF
TGTGCCAGCAGCTTGGCCGCGGCAGGGGGGGAAAAACTGTTTTTT
>few|TRBJ2-1|TRBV18|TRBD2
CASSLKISGDNEQFF
TGTGCCAGCTCACTAAAGATTAGCGGGGACAATGAGCAGTTCTTC